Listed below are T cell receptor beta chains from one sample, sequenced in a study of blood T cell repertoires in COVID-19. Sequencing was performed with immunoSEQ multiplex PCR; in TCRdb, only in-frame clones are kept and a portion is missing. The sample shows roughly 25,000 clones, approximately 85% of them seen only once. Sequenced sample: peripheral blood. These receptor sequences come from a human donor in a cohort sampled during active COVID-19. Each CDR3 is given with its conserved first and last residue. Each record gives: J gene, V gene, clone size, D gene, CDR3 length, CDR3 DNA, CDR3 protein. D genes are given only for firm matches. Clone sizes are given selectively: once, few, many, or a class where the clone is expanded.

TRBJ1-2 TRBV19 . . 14 TGTGCCAGTAGTATAATCTACAGTGAACAGCGCTACACCTTC CASSIIYSEQRYTF
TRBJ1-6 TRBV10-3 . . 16 TGTGCCAGTACTTCGCGCGTTGTGGGGGGATATTCACCCCTCCACTTT CASTSRVVGGYSPLHF
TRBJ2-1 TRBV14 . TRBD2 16 TGTGCCAGCAGCCAAGAGCGGCGGGGGTTTAGGAATGAGCAGTTCTTC CASSQERRGFRNEQFF
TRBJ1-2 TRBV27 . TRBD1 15 TGTGCCAGCAGTTTTTCGGGACAGTCAGGCTATGGCTACACCTTC CASSFSGQSGYGYTF
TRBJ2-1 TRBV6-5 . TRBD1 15 TGTGCCAGCAGTCCGACAGGGGCCGGGGTCAATGAGCAGTTCTTC CASSPTGAGVNEQFF
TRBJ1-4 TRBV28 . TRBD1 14 TGTGCCAGCAGTCCCCCCGGGACAGGTGAAAAACTGTTTTTT CASSPPGTGEKLFF
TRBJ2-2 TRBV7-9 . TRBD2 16 TGTGCCAGCAGCCCCCGGGGAGGGCTTAACACCGGGGAGCTGTTTTTT CASSPRGGLNTGELFF
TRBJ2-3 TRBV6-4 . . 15 TGTGCCAGCAGTGTTCTAGGGACTAGCACAGATACGCAGTATTTT CASSVLGTSTDTQYF
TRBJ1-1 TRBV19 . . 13 TGTGCCAGTTCGGCAGGCTTGAACACTGAAGCTTTCTTT CASSAGLNTEAFF
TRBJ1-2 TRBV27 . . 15 TGTGCCAGCAGTTCCGTGGAGAACCCATTCTATGGCTACACCTTC CASSSVENPFYGYTF
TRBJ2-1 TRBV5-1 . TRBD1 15 TGCGCCAGCAGATCCGGGACAGGGGCCGACAATGAGCAGTTCTTC CASRSGTGADNEQFF
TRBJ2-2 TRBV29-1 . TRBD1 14 TGCAGCGTTAGGTCTTCAGGGGGCATCGGGGAGCTGTTTTTT CSVRSSGGIGELFF
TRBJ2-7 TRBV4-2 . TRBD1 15 TGTGCCAGCAGCGCAGGGGGCGGGTCTGGCTACGAGCAGTACTTC CASSAGGGSGYEQYF
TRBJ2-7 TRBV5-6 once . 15 TGTGCCAGCAGCTGGAGGGCTCCAATATCCTACGAGCAGTACTTC CASSWRAPISYEQYF
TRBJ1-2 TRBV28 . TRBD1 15 TGTGCCAGCAGTCCCCCGACAGGGAGCTCCTATGGCTACACCTTC CASSPPTGSSYGYTF
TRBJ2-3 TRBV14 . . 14 TGTGCCAGCAGCGGAGGGCCATCCGCAGATACGCAGTATTTT CASSGGPSADTQYF
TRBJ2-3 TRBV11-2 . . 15 TGTGCCAGCAGCTTAGATCTCTTCACTTCAGATACGCAGTATTTT CASSLDLFTSDTQYF
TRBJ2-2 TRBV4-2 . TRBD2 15 TGTGCCAGCAGCCCGGGACTAGCTAGGACCGGGGAGCTGTTTTTT CASSPGLARTGELFF
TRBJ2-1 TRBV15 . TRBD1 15 TGTGCCACCAGCAGATCCGGGACAGGGATAGTCGAGCAGTTCTTC CATSRSGTGIVEQFF
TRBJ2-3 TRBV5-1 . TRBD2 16 TGCGCCAGCAGCTTGGCCGCGGGGGGCCCCGACGGTACGCAGTATTTT CASSLAAGGPDGTQYF
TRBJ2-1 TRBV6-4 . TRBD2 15 TGTGCCAGCAGTACTAGCGGGAGCTCCTACAATGAGCAGTTCTTC CASSTSGSSYNEQFF
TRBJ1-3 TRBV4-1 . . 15 TGCGCCAGCAGCCAAGTTCCAGGGGCTGGAAACACCATATATTTT CASSQVPGAGNTIYF
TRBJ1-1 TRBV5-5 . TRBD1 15 TGTGCCAGCAGCCTGGCCGGGACAGCATACACTGAAGCTTTCTTT CASSLAGTAYTEAFF
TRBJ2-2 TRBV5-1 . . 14 TGCGCCAGCAGCTGGGGTCAGGGGACCGGGGAGCTGTTTTTT CASSWGQGTGELFF
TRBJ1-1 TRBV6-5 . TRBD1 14 TGTGCCAGCAGCCCGGACAGGGGGAACACTGAAGCTTTCTTT CASSPDRGNTEAFF
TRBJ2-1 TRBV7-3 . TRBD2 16 TGTGCCAGCAGCTTACAGGGGACTAGCGGGAGCAATGAGCAGTTCTTC CASSLQGTSGSNEQFF
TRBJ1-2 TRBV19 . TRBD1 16 TGTGCCAGTAGTATAGATCTATCCGGCAGGGGGAATGGCTACACCTTC CASSIDLSGRGNGYTF
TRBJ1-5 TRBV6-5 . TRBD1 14 TGTGCCAGCAGTCGGACAGGGGCGAATCAGCCCCAGCATTTT CASSRTGANQPQHF
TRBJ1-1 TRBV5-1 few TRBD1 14 TGCGCCAGCAGCGGGACAGGCCCCGACACTGAAGCTTTCTTT CASSGTGPDTEAFF
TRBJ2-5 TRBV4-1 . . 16 TGCGCCAGCCGTCTCTACCCTGACAGGCTACAAGAGACCCAGTACTTC CASRLYPDRLQETQYF
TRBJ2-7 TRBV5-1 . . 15 TGCGCCAGCAGCCTTAGGACCCGCCTAGGGGCCGAGCAGTACTTC CASSLRTRLGAEQYF
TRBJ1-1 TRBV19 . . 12 TGTGCCAGTAGCATCGGGGAGGTTGAAGCTTTCTTT CASSIGEVEAFF
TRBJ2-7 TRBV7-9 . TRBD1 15 TGTGCCAGCAGCCCAGGGGGCGCTTTTTCGTCCGAGCAGTACTTC CASSPGGAFSSEQYF
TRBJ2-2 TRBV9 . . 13 TGTGCCAGCAGCGAGGGGCTCACCGGGGAGCTGTTTTTT CASSEGLTGELFF
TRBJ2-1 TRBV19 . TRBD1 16 TGTGCCAGTACCCGGACAGGTTATAGCTCCTACAATGAGCAGTTCTTC CASTRTGYSSYNEQFF
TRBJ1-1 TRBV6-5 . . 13 TGTGCCAGCAGATTGGGCTCCCTGGCTGAAGCTTTCTTT CASRLGSLAEAFF
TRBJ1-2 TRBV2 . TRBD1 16 TGTGCCAGCAGTCTTTTCGGACAGGGGGCGAACTATGGCTACACCTTC CASSLFGQGANYGYTF
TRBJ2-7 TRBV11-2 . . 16 TGTGCCAGCAGCTCCGGTTCGGGTATTTCGAGTGAGGAGCAGTACTTC CASSSGSGISSEEQYF
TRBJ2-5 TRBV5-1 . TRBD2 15 TGCGCCAGCGTCCAGTGGGAAGCGGGACGAGAGACCCAGTACTTC CASVQWEAGRETQYF
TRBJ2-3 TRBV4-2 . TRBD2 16 TGTGCCAGCAGCCAAGAATTAACTAGCGGGGGAGATACGCAGTATTTT CASSQELTSGGDTQYF
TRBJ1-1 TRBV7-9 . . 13 TGTGCCAGCTTAGACAGTTTGAACACTGAAGCTTTCTTT CASLDSLNTEAFF
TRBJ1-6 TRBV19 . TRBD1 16 TGTGCCACCAGGACAGGGGTGGAGCTGGATAATTCACCCCTCCACTTT CATRTGVELDNSPLHF
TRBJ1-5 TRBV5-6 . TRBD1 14 TGTGCCAGCAGCTTGTTCAGGGGGAATCAGCCCCAGCATTTT CASSLFRGNQPQHF
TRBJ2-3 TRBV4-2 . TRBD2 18 TGTGCCAGCAGCCAAGTTGGGAGGGGCTCGGCAACCACAGATACGCAGTATTTT CASSQVGRGSATTDTQYF
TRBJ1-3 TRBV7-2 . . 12 TGTGCCAGCAGCTTAGGACTAAACACCATATATTTT CASSLGLNTIYF
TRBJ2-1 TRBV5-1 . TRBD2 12 TGCGCCAGCAGCTTAGCGGGAGAGAAGCAGTTCTTC CASSLAGEKQFF
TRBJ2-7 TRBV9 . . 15 TGTGCCAGCAGCGCAGGGGGACTCGGGTCCTACGAGCAGTACTTC CASSAGGLGSYEQYF
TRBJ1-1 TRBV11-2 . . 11 TGTGCCAGCACCATAGGGCGGGGGGCTTTCTTT CASTIGRGAFF
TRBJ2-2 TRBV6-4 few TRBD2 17 TGTGCCAGCAGTGACTCGAGCGAGGGAGCGGGAGCGGGGGAGCTGTTTTTT CASSDSSEGAGAGELFF